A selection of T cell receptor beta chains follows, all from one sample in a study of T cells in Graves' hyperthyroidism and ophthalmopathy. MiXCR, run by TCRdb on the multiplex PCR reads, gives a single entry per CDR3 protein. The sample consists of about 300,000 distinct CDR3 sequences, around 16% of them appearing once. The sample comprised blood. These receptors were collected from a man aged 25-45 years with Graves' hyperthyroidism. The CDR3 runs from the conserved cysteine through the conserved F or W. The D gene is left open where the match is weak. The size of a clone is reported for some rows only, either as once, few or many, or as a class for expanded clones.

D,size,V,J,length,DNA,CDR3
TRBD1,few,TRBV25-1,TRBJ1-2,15,TGTGCCAGCACTCAGACAGGGGGGAGTTGGAATGGCTACACCTTC,CASTQTGGSWNGYTF
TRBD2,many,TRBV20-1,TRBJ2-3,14,TGCAGTGCTAGAGATAGCGGGATGGGAGATACGCAGTATTTT,CSARDSGMGDTQYF
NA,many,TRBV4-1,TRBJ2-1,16,TGCGCCAGCAGCCACCAGGACTTGGTGTCCTACAATGAGCAGTTCTTC,CASSHQDLVSYNEQFF
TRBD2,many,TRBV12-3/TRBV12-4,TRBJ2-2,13,TGTGCCAGCAGCCTAGCGGGAGCCGGGGAGCTGTTTTTT,CASSLAGAGELFF
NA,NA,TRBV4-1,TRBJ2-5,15,TGCGCCAGCAGCCAAGATCGAGGGGGGGAAGAGACCCAGTACTTC,CASSQDRGGEETQYF
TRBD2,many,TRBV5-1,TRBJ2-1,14,TGCGCCAGCAGGCTAGCGGGAGTGGGCAATGAGCAGTTCTTC,CASRLAGVGNEQFF
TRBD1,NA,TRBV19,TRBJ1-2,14,TGTGCCAGTAGTATAGGGACAGGGGACTATGGCTACACCTTC,CASSIGTGDYGYTF
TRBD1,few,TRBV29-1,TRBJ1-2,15,TGCAGCGTTGATTCTTCGGGACAGACCGCCTATGGCTACACCTTC,CSVDSSGQTAYGYTF
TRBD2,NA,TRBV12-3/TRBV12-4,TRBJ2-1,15,TGTGCCAGCAGTTTTCTTGCGGGAGTTGTCAATGAGCAGTTCTTC,CASSFLAGVVNEQFF
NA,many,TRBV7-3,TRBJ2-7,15,TGTGCCAGCAGCTTAGAGGCTAGTAAGAACTACGAGCAGTACTTC,CASSLEASKNYEQYF
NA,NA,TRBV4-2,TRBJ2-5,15,TGTGCCAGCAGCCTAGAGGCCGGGACCTCAGAGACCCAGTACTTC,CASSLEAGTSETQYF
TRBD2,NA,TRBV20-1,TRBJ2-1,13,TGCAGTGCTACTAGCGGGAGGGCCAATGAGCAGTTCTTC,CSATSGRANEQFF
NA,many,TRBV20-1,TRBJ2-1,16,TGCAGTGCTAGAGTCGTACCCCTGGACGTCCCGCGGGACCAGTTCTTC,CSARVVPLDVPRDQFF
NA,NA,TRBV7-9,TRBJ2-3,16,TGTGCCAGCAGCGCCCGGGCGACCCTTAGCACAGATACGCAGTATTTT,CASSARATLSTDTQYF
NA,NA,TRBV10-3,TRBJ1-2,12,TGTGCCATCAGAGCAGGTTCGGATGGCTACACCTTC,CAIRAGSDGYTF
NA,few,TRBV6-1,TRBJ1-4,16,TGTGCCAGCAGTTCGAACCGGGACAACCACACGGAAAAACTGTTTTTT,CASSSNRDNHTEKLFF
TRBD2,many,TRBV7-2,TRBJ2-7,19,TGTGCCAGCAGCCCGCGGACTAGCGGGAGGCTGAACCCCTCCTACGAGCAGTACTTC,CASSPRTSGRLNPSYEQYF